The entry that follows covers one TCR beta chain sequence. How the authors handled the data: Estimated nucleated cell counts came from reference gene primer amplification. Libraries were prepared by immunoSEQ multiplex PCR; TCRdb keeps only in-frame clonotypes and omits some of them. The V and J calls and clone size were taken over from that table, and D and trimming were inferred from the DNA. The repertoire holds tens of thousands of clones, with around three quarters as singletons. CDR1 SGHVS and CDR2 FQNEAQ come from the germline V gene. V lost 0 bases and J lost 6, with 9 bases in between. CDR3 size: 14 residues. These data belong to a study of blood T cell repertoires in COVID-19. At the level of the study: Collection of acute and convalescent COVID-19 samples took place in the United States, Italy and Spain. Sample material is recorded as cDNA or gDNA derived from T cells, B-cell-depleted T cells, or PBMCs.

The chain joins TRBV7-8 to TRBJ2-1; D gene unclear. The specimen was peripheral blood. The TCR was taken from a woman older than 75 with active or convalescent COVID-19. The CDR3 nucleotides read TGTGCCAGCAGCTTAGCTCAACAGAGCAATGAGCAGTTCTTC. This sequence encodes CASSLAQQSNEQFF.